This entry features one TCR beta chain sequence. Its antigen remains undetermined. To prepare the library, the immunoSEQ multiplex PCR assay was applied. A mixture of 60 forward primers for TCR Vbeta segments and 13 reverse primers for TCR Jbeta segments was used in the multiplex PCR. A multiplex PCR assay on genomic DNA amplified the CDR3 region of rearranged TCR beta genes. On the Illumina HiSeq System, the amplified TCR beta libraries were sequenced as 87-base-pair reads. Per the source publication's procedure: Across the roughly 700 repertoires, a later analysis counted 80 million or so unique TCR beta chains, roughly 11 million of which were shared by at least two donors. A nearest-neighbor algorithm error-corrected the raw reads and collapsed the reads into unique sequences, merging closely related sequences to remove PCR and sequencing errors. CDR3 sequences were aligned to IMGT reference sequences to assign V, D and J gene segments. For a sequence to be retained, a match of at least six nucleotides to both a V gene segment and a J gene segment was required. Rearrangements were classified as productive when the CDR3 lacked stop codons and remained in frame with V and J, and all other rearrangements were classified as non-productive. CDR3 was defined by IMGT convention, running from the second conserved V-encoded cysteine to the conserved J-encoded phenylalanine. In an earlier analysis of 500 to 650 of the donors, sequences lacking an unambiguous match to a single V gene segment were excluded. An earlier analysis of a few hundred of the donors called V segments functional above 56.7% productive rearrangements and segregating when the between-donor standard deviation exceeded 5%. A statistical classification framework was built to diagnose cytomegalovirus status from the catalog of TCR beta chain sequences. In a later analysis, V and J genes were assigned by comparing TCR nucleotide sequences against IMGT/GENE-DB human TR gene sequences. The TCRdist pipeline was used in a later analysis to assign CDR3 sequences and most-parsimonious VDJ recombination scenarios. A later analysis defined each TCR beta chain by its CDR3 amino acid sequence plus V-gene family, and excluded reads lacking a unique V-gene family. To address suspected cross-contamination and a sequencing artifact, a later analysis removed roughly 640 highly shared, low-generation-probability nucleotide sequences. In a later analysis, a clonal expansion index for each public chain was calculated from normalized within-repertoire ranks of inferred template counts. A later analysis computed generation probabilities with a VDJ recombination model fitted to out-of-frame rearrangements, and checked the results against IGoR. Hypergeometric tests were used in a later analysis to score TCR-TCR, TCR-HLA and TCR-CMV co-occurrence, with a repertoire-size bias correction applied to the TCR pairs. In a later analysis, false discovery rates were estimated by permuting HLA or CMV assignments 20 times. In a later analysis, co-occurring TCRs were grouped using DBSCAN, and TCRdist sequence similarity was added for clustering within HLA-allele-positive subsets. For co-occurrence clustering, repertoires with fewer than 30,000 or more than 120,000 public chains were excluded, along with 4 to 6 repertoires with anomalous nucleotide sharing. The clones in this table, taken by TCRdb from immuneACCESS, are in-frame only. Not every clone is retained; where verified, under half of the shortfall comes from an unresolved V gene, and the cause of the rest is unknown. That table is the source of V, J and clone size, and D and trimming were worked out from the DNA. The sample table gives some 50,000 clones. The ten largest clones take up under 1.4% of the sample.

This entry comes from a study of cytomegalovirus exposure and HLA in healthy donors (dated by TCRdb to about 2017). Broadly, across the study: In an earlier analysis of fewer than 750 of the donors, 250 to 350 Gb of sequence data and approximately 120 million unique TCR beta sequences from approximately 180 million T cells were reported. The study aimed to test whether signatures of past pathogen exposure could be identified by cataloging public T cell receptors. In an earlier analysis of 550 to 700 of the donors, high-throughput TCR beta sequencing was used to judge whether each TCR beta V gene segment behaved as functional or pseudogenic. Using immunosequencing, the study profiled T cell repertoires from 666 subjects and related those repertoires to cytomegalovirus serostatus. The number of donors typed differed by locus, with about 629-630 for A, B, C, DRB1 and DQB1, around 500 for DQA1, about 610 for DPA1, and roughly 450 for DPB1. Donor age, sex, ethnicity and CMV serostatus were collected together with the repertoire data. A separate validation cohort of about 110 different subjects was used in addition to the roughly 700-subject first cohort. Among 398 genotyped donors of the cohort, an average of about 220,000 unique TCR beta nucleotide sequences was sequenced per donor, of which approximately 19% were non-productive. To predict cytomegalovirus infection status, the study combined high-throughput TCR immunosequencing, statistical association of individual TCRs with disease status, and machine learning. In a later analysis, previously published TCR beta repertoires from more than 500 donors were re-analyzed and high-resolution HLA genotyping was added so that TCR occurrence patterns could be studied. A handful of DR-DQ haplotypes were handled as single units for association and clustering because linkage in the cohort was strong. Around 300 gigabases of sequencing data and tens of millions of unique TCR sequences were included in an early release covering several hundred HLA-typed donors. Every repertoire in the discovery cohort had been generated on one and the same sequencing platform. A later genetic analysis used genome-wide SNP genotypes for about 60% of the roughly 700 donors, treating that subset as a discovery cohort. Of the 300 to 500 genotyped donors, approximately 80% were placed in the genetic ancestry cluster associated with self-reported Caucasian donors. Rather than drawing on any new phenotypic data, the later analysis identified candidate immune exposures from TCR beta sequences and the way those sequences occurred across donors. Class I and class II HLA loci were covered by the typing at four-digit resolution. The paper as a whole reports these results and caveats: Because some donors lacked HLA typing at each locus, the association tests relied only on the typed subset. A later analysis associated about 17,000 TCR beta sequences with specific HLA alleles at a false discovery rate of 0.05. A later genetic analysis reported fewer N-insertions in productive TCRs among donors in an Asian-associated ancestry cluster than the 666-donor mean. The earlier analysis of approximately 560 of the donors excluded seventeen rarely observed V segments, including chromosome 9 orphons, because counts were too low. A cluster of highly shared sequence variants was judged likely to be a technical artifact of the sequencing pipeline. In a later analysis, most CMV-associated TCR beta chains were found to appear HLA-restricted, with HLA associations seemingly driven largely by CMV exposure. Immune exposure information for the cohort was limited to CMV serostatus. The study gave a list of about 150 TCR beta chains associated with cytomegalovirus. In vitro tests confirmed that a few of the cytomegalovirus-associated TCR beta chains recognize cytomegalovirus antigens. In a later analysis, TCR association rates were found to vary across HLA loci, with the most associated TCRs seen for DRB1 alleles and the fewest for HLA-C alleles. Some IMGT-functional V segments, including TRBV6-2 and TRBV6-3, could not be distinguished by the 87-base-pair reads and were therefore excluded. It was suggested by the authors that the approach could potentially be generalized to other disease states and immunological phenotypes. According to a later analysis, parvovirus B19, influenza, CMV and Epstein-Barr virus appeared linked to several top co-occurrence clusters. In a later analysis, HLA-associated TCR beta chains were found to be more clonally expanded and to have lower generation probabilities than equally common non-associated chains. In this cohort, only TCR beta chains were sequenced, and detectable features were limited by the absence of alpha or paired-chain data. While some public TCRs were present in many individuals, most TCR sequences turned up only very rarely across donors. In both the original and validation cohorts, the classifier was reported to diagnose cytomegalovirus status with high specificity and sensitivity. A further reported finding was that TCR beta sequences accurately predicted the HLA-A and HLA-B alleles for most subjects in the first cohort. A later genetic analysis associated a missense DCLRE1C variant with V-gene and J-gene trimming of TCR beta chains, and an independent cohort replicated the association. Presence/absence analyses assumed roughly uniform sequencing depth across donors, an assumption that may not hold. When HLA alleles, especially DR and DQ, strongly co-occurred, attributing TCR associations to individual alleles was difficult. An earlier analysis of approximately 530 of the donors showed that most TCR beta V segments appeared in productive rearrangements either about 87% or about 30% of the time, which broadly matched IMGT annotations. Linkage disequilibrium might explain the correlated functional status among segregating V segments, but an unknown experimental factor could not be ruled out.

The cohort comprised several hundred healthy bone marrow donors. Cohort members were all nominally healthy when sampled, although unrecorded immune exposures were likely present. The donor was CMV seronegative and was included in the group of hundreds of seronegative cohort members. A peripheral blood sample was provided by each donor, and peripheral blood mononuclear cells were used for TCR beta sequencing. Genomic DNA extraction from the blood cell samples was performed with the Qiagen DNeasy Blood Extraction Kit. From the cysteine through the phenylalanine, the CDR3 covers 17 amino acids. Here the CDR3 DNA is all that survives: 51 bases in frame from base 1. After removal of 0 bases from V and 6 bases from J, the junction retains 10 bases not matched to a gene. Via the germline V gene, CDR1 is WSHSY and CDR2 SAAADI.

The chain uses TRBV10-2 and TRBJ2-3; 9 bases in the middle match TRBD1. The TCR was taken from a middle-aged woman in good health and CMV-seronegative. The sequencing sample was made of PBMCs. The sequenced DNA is TGCGCCAGCAGTGAGTCCAGGACAGGGGTTCTCGTGGATACGCAGTATTTT. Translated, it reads CASSESRTGVLVDTQYF.